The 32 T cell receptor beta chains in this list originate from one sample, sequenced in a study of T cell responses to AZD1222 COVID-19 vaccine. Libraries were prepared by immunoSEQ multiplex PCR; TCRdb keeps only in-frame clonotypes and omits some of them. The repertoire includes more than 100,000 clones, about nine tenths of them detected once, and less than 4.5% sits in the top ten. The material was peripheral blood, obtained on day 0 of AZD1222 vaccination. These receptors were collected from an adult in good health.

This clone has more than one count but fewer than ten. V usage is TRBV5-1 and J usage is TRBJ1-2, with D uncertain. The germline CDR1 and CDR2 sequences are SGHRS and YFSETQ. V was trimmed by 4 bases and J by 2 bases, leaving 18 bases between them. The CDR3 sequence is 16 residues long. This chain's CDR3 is CASSPDGVGSNYGYTF. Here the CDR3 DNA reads TGCGCCAGCAGCCCGGACGGGGTCGGATCGAACTATGGCTACACCTTC.

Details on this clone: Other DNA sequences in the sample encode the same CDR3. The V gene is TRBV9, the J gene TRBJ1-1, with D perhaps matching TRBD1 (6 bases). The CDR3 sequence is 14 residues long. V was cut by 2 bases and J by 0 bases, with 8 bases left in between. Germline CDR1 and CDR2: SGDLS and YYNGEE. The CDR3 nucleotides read TGTGCCAGCAGCGTCGGACAGATGAACACTGAAGCTTTCTTT. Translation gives CASSVGQMNTEAFF.

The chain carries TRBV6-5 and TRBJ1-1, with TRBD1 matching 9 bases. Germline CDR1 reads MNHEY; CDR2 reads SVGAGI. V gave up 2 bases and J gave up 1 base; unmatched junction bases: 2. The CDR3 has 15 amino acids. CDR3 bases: TGTGCCAGCAGTTACGCGGGACAGGGGAACACTGAAGCTTTCTTT. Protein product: CASSYAGQGNTEAFF.

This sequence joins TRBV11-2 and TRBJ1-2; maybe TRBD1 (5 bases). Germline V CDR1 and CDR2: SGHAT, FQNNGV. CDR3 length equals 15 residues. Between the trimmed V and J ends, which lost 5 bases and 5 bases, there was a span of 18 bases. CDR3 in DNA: TGTGCCAGCAGCCCCCCGGGACCTACCCTTTATGGCTACACCTTC. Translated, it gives CASSPPGPTLYGYTF.

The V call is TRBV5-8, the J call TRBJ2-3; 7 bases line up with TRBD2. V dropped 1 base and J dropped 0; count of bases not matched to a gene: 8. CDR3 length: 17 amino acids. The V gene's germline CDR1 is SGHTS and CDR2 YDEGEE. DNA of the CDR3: TGTGCCAGCAGCTTGAGGACCGGGACTACGAGCACAGATACGCAGTATTTT. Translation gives CASSLRTGTTSTDTQYF.

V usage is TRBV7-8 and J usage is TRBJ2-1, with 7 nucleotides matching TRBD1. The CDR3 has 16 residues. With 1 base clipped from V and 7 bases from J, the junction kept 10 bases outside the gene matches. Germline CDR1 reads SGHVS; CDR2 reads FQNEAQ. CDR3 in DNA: TGTGCCAGCAGCTTAGGGGCCCCGGGACAGTCAAATGAGCAGTTCTTC. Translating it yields CASSLGAPGQSNEQFF.

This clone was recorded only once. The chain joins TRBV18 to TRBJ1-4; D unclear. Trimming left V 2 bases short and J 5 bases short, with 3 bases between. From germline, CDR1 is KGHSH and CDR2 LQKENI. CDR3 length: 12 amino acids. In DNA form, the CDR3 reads TGTGCCAGCTCACCAGGAAATGAAAAACTGTTTTTT. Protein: CASSPGNEKLFF.

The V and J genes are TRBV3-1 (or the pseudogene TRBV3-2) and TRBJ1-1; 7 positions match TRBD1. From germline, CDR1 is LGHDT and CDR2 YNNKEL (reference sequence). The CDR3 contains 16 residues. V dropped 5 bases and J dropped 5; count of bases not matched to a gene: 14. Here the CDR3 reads CASSSRQGGPDTEAFF. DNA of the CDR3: TGTGCCAGCAGCTCCCGACAGGGAGGTCCGGATACTGAAGCTTTCTTT.

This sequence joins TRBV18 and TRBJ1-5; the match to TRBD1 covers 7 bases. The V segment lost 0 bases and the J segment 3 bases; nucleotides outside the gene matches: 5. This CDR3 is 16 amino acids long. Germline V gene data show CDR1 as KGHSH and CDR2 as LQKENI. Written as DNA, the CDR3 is TGTGCCAGCTCACCACCGGGCAGGGGGTTCAATCAGCCCCAGCATTTT. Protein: CASSPPGRGFNQPQHF.

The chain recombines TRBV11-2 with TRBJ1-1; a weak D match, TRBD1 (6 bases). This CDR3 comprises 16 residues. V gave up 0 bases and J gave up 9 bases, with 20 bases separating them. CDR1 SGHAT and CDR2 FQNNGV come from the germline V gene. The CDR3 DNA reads TGTGCCAGCAGCTTAGATCCACAGGGTATCCAAGGTCAAGCTTTCTTT. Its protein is CASSLDPQGIQGQAFF.

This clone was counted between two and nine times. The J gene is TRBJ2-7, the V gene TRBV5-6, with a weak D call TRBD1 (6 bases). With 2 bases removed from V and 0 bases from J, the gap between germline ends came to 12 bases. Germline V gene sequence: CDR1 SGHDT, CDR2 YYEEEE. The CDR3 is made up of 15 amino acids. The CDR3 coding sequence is TGTGCCAGCAGCTTTCAGGGGATTGGCTCCTACGAGCAGTACTTC. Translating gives CASSFQGIGSYEQYF.

CDR3 DNA sequence: TGTGCCAGCAGCCCCCAGGGAGGGGCTAATGGCTACACCTTC. Translation: CASSPQGGANGYTF. The V and J genes are TRBV7-9 and TRBJ1-2, with a tentative D call TRBD1 (5 bases). CDR3 length equals 14 residues. Looked up from germline, CDR1 is SEHNR and CDR2 is FQNEAQ (reference sequence). The V and J ends lost 5 bases and 6 bases respectively, with 16 bases between them.

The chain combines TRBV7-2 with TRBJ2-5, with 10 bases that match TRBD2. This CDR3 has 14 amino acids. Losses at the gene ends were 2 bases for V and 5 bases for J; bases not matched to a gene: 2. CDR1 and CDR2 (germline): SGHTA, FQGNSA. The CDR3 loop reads CASSLLAGVETQYF. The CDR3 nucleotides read TGTGCCAGCAGCTTACTAGCGGGGGTGGAGACCCAGTACTTC. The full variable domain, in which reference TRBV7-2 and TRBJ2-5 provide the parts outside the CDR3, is GAGVSQSPSNKVTEKGKDVELRCDPISGHTALYWYRQSLGQGLEFLIYFQGNSAPDKSGLPSDRFSAERTGGSVSTLTIQRTQQEDSAVYLCASSLLAGVETQYFGPGTRLLVL.

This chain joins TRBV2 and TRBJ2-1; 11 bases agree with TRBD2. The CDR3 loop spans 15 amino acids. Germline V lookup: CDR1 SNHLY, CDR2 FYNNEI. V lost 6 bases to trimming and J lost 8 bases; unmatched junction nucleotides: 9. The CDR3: CASRATSGSGDEQFF. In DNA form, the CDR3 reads TGTGCCAGCAGGGCCACTAGCGGGAGTGGGGATGAGCAGTTCTTC.

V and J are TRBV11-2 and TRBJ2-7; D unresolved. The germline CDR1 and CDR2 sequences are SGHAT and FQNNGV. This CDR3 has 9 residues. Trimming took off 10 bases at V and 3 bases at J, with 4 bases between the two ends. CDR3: CATGYEQYF. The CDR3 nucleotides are TGTGCCACGGGCTACGAGCAGTACTTC.

Here the CDR3 reads CASTGRSTDTQYF. The CDR3 DNA reads TGTGCCAGCACGGGACGGAGCACAGATACGCAGTATTTT. This rearrangement joins TRBV19 to TRBJ2-3, with D tentatively TRBD1 or TRBD2 (5 bases each). This CDR3 has 13 residues. V was shortened by 9 bases and J by 0 bases, with 10 bases between the two germline ends. Germline values: CDR1 LNHDA, CDR2 SQIVND (reference sequence).

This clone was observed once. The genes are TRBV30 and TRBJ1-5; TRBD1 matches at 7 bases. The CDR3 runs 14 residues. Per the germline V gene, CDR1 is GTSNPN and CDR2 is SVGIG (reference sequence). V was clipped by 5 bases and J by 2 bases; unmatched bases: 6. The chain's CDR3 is CAWGRGGGNQPQHF. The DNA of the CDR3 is TGTGCCTGGGGAAGAGGGGGCGGCAATCAGCCCCAGCATTTT.

The CDR3 DNA reads as TGTGCCAGCAGTTACAGGGTAGGACAGACCTACGAGCAGTACTTC. Its translation is CASSYRVGQTYEQYF. This rearrangement joins TRBV6-2 or TRBV6-3 to TRBJ2-7, with a possible D match to TRBD1 (6 bases). This CDR3 is 15 amino acids long. The V end was cut by 2 bases, the J end by 2 bases, with 13 bases between. The germline V gene encodes CDR1 MNHEY and CDR2 SVGEGT.

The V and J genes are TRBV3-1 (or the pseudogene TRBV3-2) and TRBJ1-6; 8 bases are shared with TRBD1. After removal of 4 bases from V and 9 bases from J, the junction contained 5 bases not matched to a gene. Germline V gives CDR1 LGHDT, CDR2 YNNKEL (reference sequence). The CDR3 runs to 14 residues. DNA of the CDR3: TGTGCCAGCAGCCCAGGACAGGGTTTTTCACCCCTCCACTTT. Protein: CASSPGQGFSPLHF.

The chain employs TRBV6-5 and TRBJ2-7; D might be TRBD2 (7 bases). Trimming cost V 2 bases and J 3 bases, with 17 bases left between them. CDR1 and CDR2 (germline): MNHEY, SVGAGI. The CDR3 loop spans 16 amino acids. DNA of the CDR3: TGTGCCAGCAGTTACGGGGGCGGGGGCCACTTCTACGAGCAGTACTTC. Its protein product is CASSYGGGGHFYEQYF.

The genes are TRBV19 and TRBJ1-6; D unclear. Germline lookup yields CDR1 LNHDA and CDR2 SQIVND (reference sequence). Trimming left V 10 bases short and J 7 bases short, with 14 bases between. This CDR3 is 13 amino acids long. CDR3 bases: TGTGCCACCGCGGACCGAACAAATTCACCCCTCCACTTT. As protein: CATADRTNSPLHF.

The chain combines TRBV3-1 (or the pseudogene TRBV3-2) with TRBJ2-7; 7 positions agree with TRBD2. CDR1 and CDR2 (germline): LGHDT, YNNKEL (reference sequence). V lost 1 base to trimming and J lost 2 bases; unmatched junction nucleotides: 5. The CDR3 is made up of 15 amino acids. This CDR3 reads CASSQGGGAAYEQYF. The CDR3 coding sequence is TGTGCCAGCAGCCAAGGGGGGGGAGCAGCCTACGAGCAGTACTTC.

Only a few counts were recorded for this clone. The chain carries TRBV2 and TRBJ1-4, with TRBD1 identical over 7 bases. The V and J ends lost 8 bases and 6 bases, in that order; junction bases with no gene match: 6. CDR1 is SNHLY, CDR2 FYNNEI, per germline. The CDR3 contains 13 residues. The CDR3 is CASHTGDDEKLFF. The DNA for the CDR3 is TGTGCCAGCCACACAGGGGATGATGAAAAACTGTTTTTT.

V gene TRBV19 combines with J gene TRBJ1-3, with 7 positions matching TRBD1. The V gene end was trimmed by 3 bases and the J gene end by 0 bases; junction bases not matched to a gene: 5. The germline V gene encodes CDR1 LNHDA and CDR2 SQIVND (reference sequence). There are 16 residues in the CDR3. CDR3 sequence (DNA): TGTGCCAGTAGTATCCGACAGGGTTTCTCTGGAAACACCATATATTTT. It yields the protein CASSIRQGFSGNTIYF.

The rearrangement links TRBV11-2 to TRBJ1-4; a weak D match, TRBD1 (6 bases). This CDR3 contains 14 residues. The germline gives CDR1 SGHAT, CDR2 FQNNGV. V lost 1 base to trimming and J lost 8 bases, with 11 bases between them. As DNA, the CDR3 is TGTGCCAGCAGCTTAGGACAGGCCAGGGAAAAACTGTTTTTT. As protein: CASSLGQAREKLFF.

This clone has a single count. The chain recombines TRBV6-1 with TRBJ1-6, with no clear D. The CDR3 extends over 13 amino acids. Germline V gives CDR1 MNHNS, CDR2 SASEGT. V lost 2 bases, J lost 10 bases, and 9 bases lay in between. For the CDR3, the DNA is TGTGCCAGCAGTGAACCAGAGGTCTCACCCCTCCACTTT. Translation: CASSEPEVSPLHF.

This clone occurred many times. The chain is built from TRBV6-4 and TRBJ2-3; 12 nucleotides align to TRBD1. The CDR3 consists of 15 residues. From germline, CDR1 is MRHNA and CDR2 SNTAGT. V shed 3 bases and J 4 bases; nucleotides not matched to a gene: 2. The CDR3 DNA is TGTGCCAGCAGTGAGGGGACAGGGGGCGCAGATACGCAGTATTTT. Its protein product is CASSEGTGGADTQYF.

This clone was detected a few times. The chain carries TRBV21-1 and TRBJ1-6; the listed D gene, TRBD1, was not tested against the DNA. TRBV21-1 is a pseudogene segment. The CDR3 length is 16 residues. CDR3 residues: CASSKLRDRVNSPLHF. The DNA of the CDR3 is TGTGCCAGCAGCAAACTACGGGACAGGGTAAATTCACCCCTCCACTTT.

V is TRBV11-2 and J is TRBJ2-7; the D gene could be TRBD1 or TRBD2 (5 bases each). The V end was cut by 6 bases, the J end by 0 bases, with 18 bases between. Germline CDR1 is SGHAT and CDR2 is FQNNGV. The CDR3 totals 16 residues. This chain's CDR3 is CASSLGDGVSSYEQYF. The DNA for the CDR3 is TGTGCCAGCAGTCTGGGGGACGGAGTAAGCTCCTACGAGCAGTACTTC. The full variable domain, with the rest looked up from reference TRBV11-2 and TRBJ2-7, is EAGVAQSPRYKIIEKRQSVAFWCNPISGHATLYWYQQILGQGPKLLIQFQNNGVVDDSQLPKDRFSAERLKGVDSTLKIQPAKLEDSAVYLCASSLGDGVSSYEQYFGPGTRLTVT.

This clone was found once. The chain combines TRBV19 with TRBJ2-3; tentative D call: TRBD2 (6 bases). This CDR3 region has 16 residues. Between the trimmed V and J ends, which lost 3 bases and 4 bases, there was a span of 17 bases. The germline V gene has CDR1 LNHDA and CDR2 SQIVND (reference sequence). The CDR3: CASSIGLGGRADTQYF. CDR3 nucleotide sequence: TGTGCCAGTAGTATCGGCTTGGGGGGTCGGGCAGATACGCAGTATTTT.

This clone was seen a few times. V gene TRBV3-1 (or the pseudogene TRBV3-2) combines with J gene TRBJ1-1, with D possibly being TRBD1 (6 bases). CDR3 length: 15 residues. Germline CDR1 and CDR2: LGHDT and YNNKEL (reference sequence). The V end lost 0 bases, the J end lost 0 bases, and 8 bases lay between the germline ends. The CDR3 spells CASSQDNRVNTEAFF. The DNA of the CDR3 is TGTGCCAGCAGCCAAGATAACAGGGTGAACACTGAAGCTTTCTTT.

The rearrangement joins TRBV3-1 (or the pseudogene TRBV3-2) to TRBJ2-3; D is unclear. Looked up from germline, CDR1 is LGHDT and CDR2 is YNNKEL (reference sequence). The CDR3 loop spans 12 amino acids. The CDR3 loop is CAYGTSTDTQYF. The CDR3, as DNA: TGTGCATACGGAACTAGCACAGATACGCAGTATTTT.